This TCR beta chain was documented in a study of human T cells and chemical hapten exposure. TCRdb itself ran the RACE reads through MiXCR, one entry per CDR3 protein. The data contain 40,000 or so distinct CDR3 sequences, about 11% of them singletons. Specified time point: pre-sensitization, week 0. Treatment indicated: therapeutic diphenylcyclopropenone sensitization with weekly scalp DPC. Total RNA was isolated from unfractionated whole blood. Ten or more counts support this clonotype. Its specificity is unknown. The CDR3 length is 12 residues. V lost 0 bases to trimming and J lost 12 bases, with 10 bases between them. CDR1 SGHDN and CDR2 FVKESK come from the germline V gene. Study outcomes and limitations: With regard to DPC sensitization, TCRs above 1 in 1000 frequency did not change.

The sequence was collected from a man aged 30 to 45 with alopecia areata. Some clones in this sample may be carry-over from other donors' samples. The specimen was whole blood, collected in connection with sensitization to the hapten diphenylcyclopropenone (DPC). The V and J genes are TRBV14 and TRBJ2-3; tentatively, D is TRBD1 (6 bases). CDR3 amino acids: CASSQETGPQYF. The CDR3 DNA reads TGTGCCAGCAGCCAAGAGACAGGCCCCCAGTATTTT.